A single sample is the source of the 32 T cell receptor beta chains below, sequenced in a study of shared clonotypes between healthy human individuals. Here immunoSEQ multiplex PCR was the method, and the copy in TCRdb shows in-frame clones only, minus some. The sample yields about 490,000 clones, 79% seen once. Source material: PBMCs. These receptors were collected from a woman between 40 and 55 years old in good health. Some clones in this sample may be carry-over from other donors' samples.

The chain couples TRBV28 to TRBJ1-5, with a possible D match to TRBD1 (6 bases). V lost 7 bases and J 3 bases, leaving 13 bases between the germline ends. The CDR3 extends over 14 amino acids. Germline lookup yields CDR1 MDHEN and CDR2 SYDVKM. CDR3 protein: CASKRTASNQPQHF. The CDR3 DNA reads TGTGCCAGCAAACGGACAGCCTCCAATCAGCCCCAGCATTTT. Full variable domain (rest looked up from reference TRBV28 and TRBJ1-5): DVKVTQSSRYLVKRTGEKVFLECVQDMDHENMFWYRQDPGLGLRLIYFSYDVKMKEKGDIPEGYSVSREKKERFSLILESASTNQTSMYLCASKRTASNQPQHFGDGTRLSIL.

The chain is built from TRBV29-1 and TRBJ1-3; no clear D gene. CDR1 and CDR2 (germline): SQVTM, ANQGSEA. The CDR3 sequence is 13 residues long. Trimming left V 6 bases short and J 2 bases short, with 11 bases between. The CDR3 region is CSVGRSTGNTIYF. The CDR3 DNA is TGCAGCGTCGGTAGGTCGACTGGAAACACCATATATTTT.

The chain recombines TRBV15 with TRBJ2-5; D may be TRBD2 (7 bases). V was trimmed by 5 bases and J by 4 bases, leaving 20 bases between them. This CDR3 region has 16 residues. Germline CDR1 and CDR2: LNHNV and YYDKDF (reference sequence). The CDR3 nucleotides are TGTGCCACCAGCGGGGGCCGCGGGGGAGAGAGAGAGACCCAGTACTTC. This encodes CATSGGRGGERETQYF. Supplemented by reference TRBV15 and TRBJ2-5, the full variable domain reads DAMVIQNPRYQVTQFGKPVTLSCSQTLNHNVMYWYQQKSSQAPKLLFHYYDKDFNNEADTPDNFQSRRPNTSFCFLDIRSPGLGDTAMYLCATSGGRGGERETQYFGPGTRLLVL.

V usage is TRBV4-3 and J usage is TRBJ2-1; 8 bases line up with TRBD2. This CDR3 has 14 amino acids. Unmatched junction bases numbered 7, after V lost 2 bases and J lost 10 bases. CDR1 and CDR2 (germline): LGHNA, YSLEER. The CDR3 sequence: CASSQPVRGGEQFF. CDR3 DNA: TGCGCCAGCAGCCAACCTGTACGGGGGGGGGAGCAGTTCTTC.

The sample holds many counts of this clone. This CDR3 is also generated by other DNA sequences in the sample. The rearrangement joins TRBV11-2 to TRBJ2-7, with D possibly TRBD1 on 6 matching bases. The germline V gene encodes CDR1 SGHAT and CDR2 FQNNGV. V was clipped by 5 bases and J by 5 bases, with 19 bases between them. This CDR3 spans 15 amino acids. The CDR3 region has the DNA TGTGCCAGCAGCCGAACAGGGCTTCCAGTGAACGAGCAGTACTTC. Encoded protein: CASSRTGLPVNEQYF.

The rearrangement uses TRBV12-5 and TRBJ1-1; D ambiguous. V lost 1 base to trimming and J lost 5 bases, with 5 bases between them. The germline V gene has CDR1 LGHNT and CDR2 FRNRAP. The CDR3 is made up of 12 amino acids. The DNA for the CDR3 is TGTGCTAGTGGTTTGGCACGAACTGAAGCTTTCTTT. Its protein is CASGLARTEAFF.

The chain recombines TRBV30 with TRBJ1-4; 7 bases match TRBD1. The CDR3 loop spans 12 amino acids. J lost 8 bases, V lost 6 bases, and 6 bases had no gene match. The germline CDR1 and CDR2 sequences are GTSNPN and SVGIG (reference sequence). In DNA form, the CDR3 reads TGTGCCTGTCACAGGGGTAGGGAAAAACTGTTTTTT. It encodes CACHRGREKLFF.

Remarks on this clone: At one of its ends the junction is not consistent with the germline gene, which may arise from a read error. The J gene is TRBJ1-2, the V gene TRBV6-6; a weak D match, TRBD1 (6 bases). CDR3 length: 11 residues. Germline assignment: CDR1 MNHNY and CDR2 SVGAGI (reference sequence). The CDR3 sequence: CASSPLGGQAF. CDR3 sequence (DNA): TGTGCCAGCAGCCCCTTGGGGGGACAAGCTTTC.

The chain couples TRBV19 to TRBJ2-1; unclear D gene. The V end was cut by 3 bases, the J end by 6 bases, with 6 bases between. Germline V gene data show CDR1 as LNHDA and CDR2 as SQIVND (reference sequence). CDR3 length: 12 residues. The CDR3 here is CASSMSVNEQFF. The CDR3, as DNA: TGTGCCAGTAGTATGTCGGTCAATGAGCAGTTCTTC.

Only one count was recorded for this clone. The chain links TRBV9 to TRBJ2-7; D remains ambiguous. The CDR3 is 14 residues long. V dropped 0 bases and J dropped 2 bases, with 9 bases sitting between them. Germline CDR1 reads SGDLS; CDR2 reads YYNGEE. CDR3 sequence reads: CASSVEGQTYEQYF. The CDR3 DNA follows: TGTGCCAGCAGCGTAGAGGGTCAGACCTACGAGCAGTACTTC.

V and J are TRBV28 and TRBJ2-5; 9 nucleotides agree with TRBD1. This CDR3 contains 15 residues. The V gene's germline CDR1 is MDHEN and CDR2 SYDVKM. The J segment lost 3 bases and the V segment lost 5 bases, leaving 7 bases of the junction unmatched. The CDR3 region is CASSPTRDREETQYF. CDR3 DNA sequence: TGTGCCAGCAGTCCAACTCGGGACAGGGAAGAGACCCAGTACTTC.

This clone was observed a handful of times. The chain uses TRBV5-4 and TRBJ2-5, with D perhaps matching TRBD1 or TRBD2 (5 bases each). CDR1 SGHNT and CDR2 YYREEE come from the germline V gene (reference sequence). The CDR3 has 13 amino acids. Between the trimmed V and J ends, which lost 6 bases and 2 bases, there was a span of 11 bases. For the CDR3, the DNA is TGTGCCAGCAACCTCGGGGCTCAAGAGACCCAGTACTTC. Amino acids: CASNLGAQETQYF.

V gene TRBV5-6 combines with J gene TRBJ1-2; no clear D. The ends were cut back, 2 bases at V and 6 bases at J, with 11 bases in the middle. The CDR3 sequence is 13 residues long. Germline V gene data show CDR1 as SGHDT and CDR2 as YYEEEE. CDR3 amino acids: CASSFRAADGYTF. The CDR3 nucleotides are TGTGCCAGCAGCTTTCGGGCAGCCGATGGCTACACCTTC.

This clone showed up just once. The chain links TRBV28 to TRBJ1-4; 10 bases map to TRBD1. The CDR3 is made up of 16 amino acids. V lost 6 bases, J lost 7 bases, and 11 bases stayed unmatched. CDR1 is MDHEN, CDR2 SYDVKM, per germline. CDR3 sequence reads: CASSPKDRGYLEKLFF. CDR3 nucleotide sequence: TGTGCCAGCAGCCCCAAGGACAGGGGGTACCTTGAAAAACTGTTTTTT.

The chain uses TRBV6-5 and TRBJ2-7, with 11 bases fitting TRBD2. Unmatched junction bases numbered 8, after V lost 6 bases and J lost 7 bases. This CDR3 region has 14 residues. Looked up from germline, CDR1 is MNHEY and CDR2 is SVGAGI. The CDR3 loop reads CASRLLAGVVEQYF. Here the CDR3 DNA reads TGTGCCAGCAGGCTACTAGCGGGAGTGGTTGAGCAGTACTTC.

The chain employs TRBV7-2 and TRBJ2-5; 7 nucleotides align to TRBD2. The germline gives CDR1 SGHTA, CDR2 FQGNSA. The J segment lost 2 bases and the V segment lost 1 base, leaving 10 bases of the junction unmatched. The CDR3 runs 17 residues. The CDR3 bases are TGTGCCAGCAGCTTAGTTGGGGGGGTGCGGGCTCAAGAGACCCAGTACTTC. Encoded protein: CASSLVGGVRAQETQYF.

This chain links TRBV5-8 with TRBJ1-4, with unresolved D. The length of the CDR3 is 11 residues. Trimming cost V 2 bases and J 8 bases, with 4 bases left between them. Per germline, CDR1 SGHTS and CDR2 YDEGEE. This chain's CDR3 is CASSLLEKLFF. Written as DNA, the CDR3 is TGTGCCAGCAGCTTATTAGAAAAACTGTTTTTT.

This sequence joins TRBV7-2 and TRBJ2-5, with D possibly being TRBD1 (5 bases). Germline assignment: CDR1 SGHTA and CDR2 FQGNSA. The length of the CDR3 is 15 residues. V was pared by 2 bases and J by 4 bases, with 14 bases between. The CDR3 is CASSLPDPGIETQYF. The CDR3 DNA reads TGTGCCAGCAGCTTACCCGACCCAGGGATAGAGACCCAGTACTTC. Full variable domain (rest looked up from reference TRBV7-2 and TRBJ2-5): GAGVSQSPSNKVTEKGKDVELRCDPISGHTALYWYRQSLGQGLEFLIYFQGNSAPDKSGLPSDRFSAERTGGSVSTLTIQRTQQEDSAVYLCASSLPDPGIETQYFGPGTRLLVL.

The rearrangement joins TRBV2 to TRBJ2-7; 7 bases fit TRBD1. Germline V gives CDR1 SNHLY, CDR2 FYNNEI. The J segment lost 8 bases and the V segment lost 5 bases, leaving 3 bases of the junction unmatched. The CDR3 runs 11 residues. The CDR3 coding sequence is TGTGCCAGCAGTCTAGGGGGCAAGCAGTACTTC. It yields the protein CASSLGGKQYF.

Comment on this clone: The junction shows a germline mismatch at one end, possibly a read error. The V call is TRBV5-6, the J call TRBJ2-1; 9 positions match TRBD2. CDR1 and CDR2 (germline): SGHDT, YYEEEE. There are 13 residues in the CDR3. The CDR3 protein is CASGLTAGGQQFF. CDR3 DNA sequence: TGTGCCAGCGGCTTGACGGCGGGAGGGCAGCAGTTCTTC.

This clone came up once. The rearrangement links TRBV5-6 to TRBJ1-2; D might be TRBD1 (6 bases). Germline loops: CDR1 SGHDT, CDR2 YYEEEE. The CDR3 totals 13 residues. The V gene lost 1 base and the J gene lost 3 bases, with 7 bases spanning the gap. The DNA for the CDR3 is TGTGCCAGCAGCTTGAACAGGGACTATGGCTACACCTTC. It is translated as CASSLNRDYGYTF. The complete variable domain, with remaining parts taken from reference TRBV5-6 and TRBJ1-2, reads DAGVTQSPTHLIKTRGQQVTLRCSPKSGHDTVSWYQQALGQGPQFIFQYYEEEERQRGNFPDRFSGHQFPNYSSELNVNALLLGDSALYLCASSLNRDYGYTFGSGTRLTVV.

V usage is TRBV28 and J usage is TRBJ2-3; no definite D call. This CDR3 is 12 amino acids long. Germline CDR1 reads MDHEN; CDR2 reads SYDVKM. CDR3 residues: CAAAPPTDTQYF. The CDR3 DNA is TGTGCGGCGGCTCCCCCCACAGATACGCAGTATTTT.

The chain has TRBV7-2 and TRBJ2-3, with D perhaps assigned TRBD1 or TRBD2 (7 bases each). The V and J ends lost 4 bases and 0 bases respectively, with 23 bases between them. Germline V gene data show CDR1 as SGHTA and CDR2 as FQGNSA. The CDR3 is 19 amino acids. The CDR3 sequence: CASSWGRGRPGPSTDTQYF. The CDR3 DNA follows: TGTGCCAGCAGCTGGGGGAGGGGGCGCCCCGGCCCTAGCACAGATACGCAGTATTTT.

The rearrangement joins TRBV2 to TRBJ2-1; 10 bases map to TRBD2. CDR3 length equals 14 residues. V was clipped by 10 bases and J by 5 bases; unmatched bases: 8. Germline V CDR1 and CDR2: SNHLY, FYNNEI. This CDR3 reads CATPASGSNNEQFF. DNA of the CDR3: TGTGCCACCCCAGCTAGCGGGAGTAACAATGAGCAGTTCTTC.

The chain uses TRBV5-1 and TRBJ1-6, with D perhaps matching TRBD1 (6 bases). CDR3 length equals 17 residues. V was pared by 0 bases and J by 13 bases, with 23 bases between. CDR1 is SGHRS and CDR2 is YFSETQ in the germline V gene. The CDR3 reads CASSLEVQGQPQIPLHF. CDR3 bases: TGCGCCAGCAGCTTGGAGGTACAGGGTCAACCCCAGATCCCCCTCCACTTT.

A word on this clone: Other DNA sequences in this specimen translate into the identical CDR3. The chain joins TRBV18 to TRBJ1-2; 7 bases line up with TRBD1. Per the germline V gene, CDR1 is KGHSH and CDR2 is LQKENI. This CDR3 has 13 residues. After removal of 3 bases from V and 2 bases from J, the junction contained 0 bases not matched to a gene. In nucleotides, the CDR3 is TGTGCCAGCTCACCGGACAGGAACTATGGCTACACCTTC. The encoded protein is CASSPDRNYGYTF.

The rearrangement uses TRBV4-2 and TRBJ2-3; D might be TRBD1 (5 bases). The CDR3 has 16 residues. Trimming removed 1 base from V and 0 bases from J, with 11 bases in between. In germline, CDR1 is LGHNA, CDR2 YNFKEQ. The CDR3 region is CASSQVLQVSTDTQYF. Here the CDR3 DNA reads TGTGCCAGCAGCCAAGTTTTACAGGTTAGCACAGATACGCAGTATTTT.

The chain recombines TRBV19 with TRBJ2-4; 10 bases line up with TRBD2. The CDR3 is 19 residues long. CDR1 is LNHDA, CDR2 SQIVND, per germline (reference sequence). Trimming took 2 bases from V and 1 from J; bases not matched to a gene: 11. CDR3 protein: CASSIPPPSGSSAKNIQYF. CDR3 nucleotide sequence: TGTGCCAGTAGTATACCCCCCCCTAGCGGGAGTTCTGCCAAAAACATTCAGTACTTC.

The chain uses TRBV18 and TRBJ1-3, with D perhaps matching TRBD1 (5 bases). From germline, CDR1 is KGHSH and CDR2 LQKENI. The CDR3 contains 16 residues. V dropped 2 bases and J dropped 4 bases, with 15 bases sitting between them. CDR3 in amino acids: CASSPGTPREGNTIYF. The CDR3 region has the DNA TGTGCCAGCTCACCAGGGACTCCCAGGGAGGGAAACACCATATATTTT.

V and J are TRBV28 and TRBJ2-7; the match to TRBD2 covers 8 bases. The CDR3 contains 16 residues. The trim removed 1 base at V and 4 bases at J, leaving 9 bases unmatched. Per the germline V gene, CDR1 is MDHEN and CDR2 is SYDVKM. The CDR3, as DNA: TGTGCCAGCAGTTTATCCCCAGGAGCGGGAGCTTACGAGCAGTACTTC. Amino acid sequence: CASSLSPGAGAYEQYF.

The chain joins TRBV7-2 to TRBJ2-4; D may be TRBD1 (6 bases). The CDR3 length is 17 residues. Germline-derived CDR1 and CDR2 are SGHTA and FQGNSA. With 5 bases removed from V and 3 bases from J, the gap between germline ends came to 20 bases. CDR3 in amino acids: CASSQFTGPLGKNIQYF. CDR3 bases: TGTGCCAGCAGCCAATTTACAGGGCCACTTGGCAAAAACATTCAGTACTTC.

V and J are TRBV4-1 and TRBJ1-5; no reliable D call. The V end lost 4 bases, the J end lost 4 bases, and 17 bases lay between the germline ends. Germline CDR1 MGHRA, CDR2 YSYEKL. There are 16 residues in the CDR3. CDR3 nucleotide sequence: TGCGCCAGCAGCCTACCCCCTGGGCGGACGAATCAGCCCCAGCATTTT. This gives the protein CASSLPPGRTNQPQHF.